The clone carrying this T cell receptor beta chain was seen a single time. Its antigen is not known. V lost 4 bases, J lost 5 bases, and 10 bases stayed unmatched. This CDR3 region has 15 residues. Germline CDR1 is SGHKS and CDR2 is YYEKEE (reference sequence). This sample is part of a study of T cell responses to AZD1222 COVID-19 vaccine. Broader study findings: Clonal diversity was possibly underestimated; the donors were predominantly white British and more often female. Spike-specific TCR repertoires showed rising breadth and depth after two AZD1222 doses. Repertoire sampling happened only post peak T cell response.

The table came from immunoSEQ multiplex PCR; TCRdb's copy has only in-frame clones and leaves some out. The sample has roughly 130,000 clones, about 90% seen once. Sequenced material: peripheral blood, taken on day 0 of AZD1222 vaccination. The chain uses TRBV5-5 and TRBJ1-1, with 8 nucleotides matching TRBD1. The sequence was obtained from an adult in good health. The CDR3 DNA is TGTGCCAGCAGCAAAGAACAGGGGGAATGGACTGAAGCTTTCTTT. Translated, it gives CASSKEQGEWTEAFF.